Listed below are T cell receptor beta chains from one sample, sequenced in a study of cytomegalovirus exposure and HLA in healthy donors. Sequencing was performed with immunoSEQ multiplex PCR; in TCRdb, only in-frame clones are kept and a portion is missing. The sample comprises about 160,000 clones, approximately 80% of which are singletons, and under 6% rests with the top ten. Sequenced material: PBMCs. Receptor source: a man aged 25 to 40 in good health and CMV-seronegative. Both conserved end residues are part of each CDR3. A D gene is named only where the DNA matches it firmly. Where a row states a size, it is once, few, many or the class of an expanded clone; other rows omit it.

>NA|TRBV6-5|TRBJ1-4|NA
TGTGCCAGCAGTTATTGGGGGCCTAATGAAAAACTGTTTTTT
CASSYWGPNEKLFF
>NA|TRBV13|TRBJ2-7|NA
TGTGCCAGCAGCTTAGAAAACACCTACGAGCAGTACTTC
CASSLENTYEQYF
>NA|TRBV7-3|TRBJ2-1|NA
TGTGCCAGCAGCTTAACTAGCTCCTACAATGAGCAGTTCTTC
CASSLTSSYNEQFF
>TRBD1|TRBV4-1|TRBJ1-2|NA
TGCGCCAGCAGCCAGGTCGGGACAGGGGATGGCTACACCTTC
CASSQVGTGDGYTF
>NA|TRBV7-9|TRBJ2-3|few
TGTGCCAGCAGCCCGGGAGTTGCAGATACGCAGTATTTT
CASSPGVADTQYF
>TRBD1|TRBV10-2|TRBJ1-2|NA
TGCGCCAGCAGTGCAACCGGGACAGGGGACGTGTATGGCTACACCTTC
CASSATGTGDVYGYTF
>NA|TRBV10-3|TRBJ2-1|NA
TGTGCCATCAGTGAAAGGGACTCATACAATGAGCAGTTCTTC
CAISERDSYNEQFF
>NA|TRBV29-1|TRBJ1-4|NA
TGCAGCGTTGGACGTGGGGAGGGCGAAAAACTGTTTTTT
CSVGRGEGEKLFF
>NA|TRBV7-9|TRBJ1-2|NA
TGTGCCAGCAGCTTAAGGGAGCTCCTAAACTATGGCTACACCTTC
CASSLRELLNYGYTF
>NA|TRBV29-1|TRBJ2-7|NA
TGCAGCGTTTTAACAGCCTACGAGCAGTACTTC
CSVLTAYEQYF
>NA|TRBV18|TRBJ1-1|once
TGTGCCAGCTCACCACTACCGTCTAGGGGGACGAACACTGAAGCTTTCTTT
CASSPLPSRGTNTEAFF
>TRBD1|TRBV7-2|TRBJ1-5|NA
TGTGCCAGCAGCCCGACAGGGACCTATAGCAATCAGCCCCAGCATTTT
CASSPTGTYSNQPQHF
>NA|TRBV7-8|TRBJ2-7|NA
TGTGCCAGCAGCTTAGCGCGTCGGGGAGTACCCTACGAGCAGTACTTC
CASSLARRGVPYEQYF
>TRBD1|TRBV28|TRBJ1-2|NA
TGTGCCAGCAGTCCTGGACAGGGATACGGCTACACCTTC
CASSPGQGYGYTF
>TRBD2|TRBV9|TRBJ2-1|NA
TGTGCCAGCACCATACTGGGGAGGGATGGGGATGAGCAGTTCTTC
CASTILGRDGDEQFF
>TRBD1|TRBV4-1|TRBJ2-7|NA
TGCGCCAGCAGCCAAACCGGGACAGGCCTTTCCTACGAGCAGTACTTC
CASSQTGTGLSYEQYF
>NA|TRBV5-5|TRBJ1-4|NA
TGTGCCAGCAGCTTCGGTTTGCGGGAGGATGAAAAACTGTTTTTT
CASSFGLREDEKLFF